This T cell receptor beta chain is drawn from a study of tissue T cells after allogeneic stem cell transplantation. Sequencing was performed with immunoSEQ multiplex PCR; in TCRdb, only in-frame clones are kept and a portion is missing. This table has about 6,800 clones, roughly 32% appearing once. The time point: mouse harvest day 14 after allogeneic transplant. Mouse grafts combined 10^7 T-cell-depleted bone marrow cells with 10^6 splenic CD5+ T cells. With V trimmed by 4 bases and J by 4 bases, 4 bases remained unmatched. CDR3 length: 15 amino acids. Germline V gene lookup returns CDR1 KGHPV and CDR2 FQNQEV (reference sequence). This clone was seen a handful of times. The germline and genes are mouse ones. The CDR3 end lies 1 residue beyond the end of the read and is filled in from the germline J gene.

The TCR sequence derives from a female BALB/c mouse given C57BL/6 T cells with graft-versus-host disease after an allogeneic hematopoietic cell transplant. The chain couples TRBV26 to TRBJ2-4, with TRBD2 matching 11 bases. The sample taken for sequencing was skin. Partial CDR3 DNA: TGTGCCAGCAGTCACACTGGGGGGGCGAAAAACACCTTGTAC. Encoded protein: CASSHTGGAKNTLY. Given in full, the CDR3 is CASSHTGGAKNTLYF.